The present T cell receptor beta chain was sequenced within a study of shared clonotypes between healthy human individuals. Terminally differentiated effector memory CD45RA+ cells were excluded by CCR7 positive selection of CD45RO-negative cells. Running of the assay took place at deep level. Produced via immunoSEQ multiplex PCR; TCRdb's table is partial and in-frame only. The table shows about 2.1 million clones, with roughly 95% occurring only once. The germline CDR1 and CDR2 sequences are SGHTS and YDEGEE. The CDR3 is 15 amino acids. Trimming removed 5 bases at V and 0 bases at J, with 12 bases between.

This clonotype originated in a man aged 18 to 30 in good health. Some clones in this sample may be carry-over from other donors' samples. Sequencing was performed on naive CD8+ T cells from PBMCs. This chain joins TRBV5-8 and TRBJ1-3, with a possible D match to TRBD1 (5 bases). The CDR3 sequence is CASSWGRSSGNTIYF. The DNA for the CDR3 is TGTGCCAGCAGTTGGGGCAGAAGCTCTGGAAACACCATATATTTT.